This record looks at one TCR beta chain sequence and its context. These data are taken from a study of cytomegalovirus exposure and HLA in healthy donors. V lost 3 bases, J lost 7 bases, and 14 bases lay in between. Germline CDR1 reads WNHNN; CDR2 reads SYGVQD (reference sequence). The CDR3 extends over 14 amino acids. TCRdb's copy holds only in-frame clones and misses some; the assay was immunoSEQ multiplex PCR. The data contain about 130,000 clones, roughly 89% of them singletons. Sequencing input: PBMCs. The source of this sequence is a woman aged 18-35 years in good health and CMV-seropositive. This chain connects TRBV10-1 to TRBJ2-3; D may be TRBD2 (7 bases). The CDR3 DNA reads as TGCGCCAGCAGTGAAACGGGGGGCCAATATACGCAGTATTTT. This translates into CASSETGGQYTQYF.